This T cell receptor (beta chain) was documented in a study of T-cell reconstitution after alpha-beta-depleted transplantation in children. Study results and caveats: Newly generated T cells supplied most T-cell counts and diversity one year post-transplant. Surviving recipient T cells and intrathymic progenitors accounted for some patients' high TCRbeta diversity at day 60. Several hundred graft clones that had expanded were reportedly the source of alpha-beta T cells about two months after transplant.

The library targeted TCRbeta and was prepared with unique molecular identifiers. TCRdb called the PCR reads again in MiXCR, with one record for every CDR3 protein. The data show approximately 1,000,000 distinct CDR3 sequences, with about 29% seen just once and under 30% held by the top ten. As to this clonotype: Its antigen is currently unknown.

V lost 10 bases to trimming and J lost 1 base; unmatched junction nucleotides: 8. The CDR3 loop spans 14 amino acids. Germline V gives CDR1 MGHDK, CDR2 SYGVNS. The source of this sequence is a boy less than two years old who had a stem cell transplant for SCID, so the T cells may come from the graft donor. The sequenced sample was PBMCs, mostly from graft donor cells, obtained 360 days after TCRalphabeta/CD19-depleted stem cell transplant. The V call is TRBV25-1, the J call TRBJ2-3; TRBD2 matches at 7 bases. The CDR3 reads CATTRGTRTDTQYF. The CDR3 DNA follows: TGTGCCACCACGCGGGGGACTCGCACAGATACGCAGTATTTT. The full variable domain, its missing parts supplied by reference TRBV25-1 and TRBJ2-3, is EADIYQTPRYLVIGTGKKITLECSQTMGHDKMYWYQQDPGMELHLIHYSYGVNSTEKGDLSSESTVSRIRTEHFPLTLESARPSHTSQYLCATTRGTRTDTQYFGPGTRLTVL.